A single T cell receptor beta chain is shown here with its context. The antigen is unknown. This may be a read error, as it is one base from a much larger clone. The data stem from a study of tumor and adjacent non-tumor tissue in lung cancer. Study-level background: On average, productive TCRbeta reads reached roughly 4.2 million per sample.

No cell sorting was done before RNA was extracted from the tissue. Between August and November 2014, newly diagnosed, chemotherapy-naive lung cancer patients underwent thoracic surgery in China. Germline V gives CDR1 MDHEN, CDR2 SYDVKM. The length of the CDR3 is 15 residues. TCRbeta libraries were built with three rounds of nested PCR, modified from ARM-PCR. TCRdb reprocessed the multiplex PCR reads via MiXCR and lists one record per CDR3 protein. The sample has approximately 86,000 distinct CDR3 sequences; around 77% are singletons. General study results and limits: Significantly higher TCR diversity was found in tumor than normal lung.

This sequence joins TRBV28 and TRBJ2-7; a possible D gene is TRBD2 (5 bases). The clonotype originates from a woman in her forties with non-small cell lung cancer. Sequencing was performed on lung tumor tissue. CDR3 loop: CARSLSPPGLYEQYF. In DNA, the CDR3 is TGTGCCCGCAGTTTATCACCCCCCGGACTCTACGAGCAGTACTTC.